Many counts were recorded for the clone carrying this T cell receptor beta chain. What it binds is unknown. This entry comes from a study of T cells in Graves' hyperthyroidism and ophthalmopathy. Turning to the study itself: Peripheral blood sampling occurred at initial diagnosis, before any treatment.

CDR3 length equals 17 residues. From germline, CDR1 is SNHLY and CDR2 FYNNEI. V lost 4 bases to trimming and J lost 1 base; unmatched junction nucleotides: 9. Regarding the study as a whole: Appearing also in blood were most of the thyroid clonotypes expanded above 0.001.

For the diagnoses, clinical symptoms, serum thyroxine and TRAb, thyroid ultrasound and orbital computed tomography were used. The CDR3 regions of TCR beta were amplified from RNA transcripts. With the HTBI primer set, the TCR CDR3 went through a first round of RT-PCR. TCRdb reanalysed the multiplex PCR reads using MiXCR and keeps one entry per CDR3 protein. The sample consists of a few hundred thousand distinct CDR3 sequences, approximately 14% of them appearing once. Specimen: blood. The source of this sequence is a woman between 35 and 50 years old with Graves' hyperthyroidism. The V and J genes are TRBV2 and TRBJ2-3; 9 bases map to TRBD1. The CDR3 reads CASSASRRDRGTDTQYF. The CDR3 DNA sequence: TGTGCCAGCAGTGCCTCGCGCCGGGACAGGGGCACAGATACGCAGTATTTT. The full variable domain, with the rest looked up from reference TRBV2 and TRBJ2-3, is EPEVTQTPSHQVTQMGQEVILRCVPISNHLYFYWYRQILGQKVEFLVSFYNNEISEKSEIFDDQFSVERPDGSNFTLKIRSTKLEDSAMYFCASSASRRDRGTDTQYFGPGTRLTVL.